A selection of T cell receptor beta chains follows, all from one sample in a study of T cells after yellow fever vaccination. TCRdb itself ran the 5' RACE reads through MiXCR, one entry per CDR3 protein. The sample has approximately 300,000 distinct CDR3 sequences, roughly 8.7% seen once; the top ten hold approximately 19%. The source material was PBMCs, sampled on the day of the first yellow fever vaccination. All receptors derive from a man aged 18 to 29 who received the YFV17D yellow fever vaccine. Both conserved end residues are part of each CDR3. Fields, in order: clone size, V gene, D gene, J gene, CDR3 protein, CDR3 DNA. The D gene is left open where the match is weak. Clone size is not always given. Where it is, it says once, few, many or a class for expanded clones.

NA,TRBV5-6,TRBD1,TRBJ1-4,CARSHPRQGRKLFF,TGTGCCAGGAGCCACCCAAGACAGGGAAGAAAACTGTTTTTT
many,TRBV6-1,NA,TRBJ1-1,CASSEALGPFSTEAFF,TGTGCCAGCAGTGAAGCCCTGGGACCGTTCTCCACTGAAGCTTTCTTT
NA,TRBV20-1,TRBD2,TRBJ2-3,CSARDLGLAGPDTQYF,TGCAGTGCTAGAGATCTCGGACTAGCGGGCCCAGATACGCAGTATTTT
few,TRBV5-1,NA,TRBJ1-1,CASNPGQEDTEAFF,TGCGCCAGCAACCCCGGGCAGGAGGACACTGAAGCTTTCTTT
many,TRBV29-1,TRBD2,TRBJ2-7,CSVEDPGGQYF,TGCAGCGTTGAAGATCCGGGGGGGCAGTACTTC
many,TRBV7-2,NA,TRBJ2-3,CASSSRRTDTQYF,TGTGCCAGCAGCTCCAGACGCACAGATACGCAGTATTTT
few,TRBV5-1,NA,TRBJ2-7,CASSLGESYEQYF,TGCGCCAGCAGCTTGGGGGAATCCTACGAGCAGTACTTC
NA,TRBV2,NA,TRBJ2-7,CASSERRAGPEQYF,TGTGCCAGCAGTGAACGTAGGGCTGGTCCCGAGCAGTACTTC
many,TRBV12-3/TRBV12-4,TRBD2,TRBJ2-2,CASSPGLVAGELFF,TGTGCCAGCAGTCCCGGACTAGTCGCCGGGGAGCTGTTTTTT
NA,TRBV29-1,NA,TRBJ1-4,CSGVTGTTNEKLFF,TGCAGCGGGGTCACAGGGACAACTAATGAAAAACTGTTTTTT
NA,TRBV5-1,TRBD2,TRBJ2-2,CASSWIAGGLGTGELFF,TGCGCCAGCAGCTGGATAGCGGGGGGCCTGGGCACCGGGGAGCTGTTTTTT
few,TRBV4-2,NA,TRBJ2-7,CASSQDFYAYEQYF,TGTGCCAGCAGCCAAGACTTTTACGCCTACGAGCAGTACTTC
many,TRBV6-1,TRBD1,TRBJ1-5,CASRADRDGQPQHF,TGTGCCAGCAGAGCCGACAGGGACGGTCAGCCCCAGCATTTT
NA,TRBV12-3/TRBV12-4,NA,TRBJ1-5,CASSLRGWRLRQPQHF,TGTGCCAGCAGTTTGAGAGGGTGGAGACTCCGTCAGCCCCAGCATTTT